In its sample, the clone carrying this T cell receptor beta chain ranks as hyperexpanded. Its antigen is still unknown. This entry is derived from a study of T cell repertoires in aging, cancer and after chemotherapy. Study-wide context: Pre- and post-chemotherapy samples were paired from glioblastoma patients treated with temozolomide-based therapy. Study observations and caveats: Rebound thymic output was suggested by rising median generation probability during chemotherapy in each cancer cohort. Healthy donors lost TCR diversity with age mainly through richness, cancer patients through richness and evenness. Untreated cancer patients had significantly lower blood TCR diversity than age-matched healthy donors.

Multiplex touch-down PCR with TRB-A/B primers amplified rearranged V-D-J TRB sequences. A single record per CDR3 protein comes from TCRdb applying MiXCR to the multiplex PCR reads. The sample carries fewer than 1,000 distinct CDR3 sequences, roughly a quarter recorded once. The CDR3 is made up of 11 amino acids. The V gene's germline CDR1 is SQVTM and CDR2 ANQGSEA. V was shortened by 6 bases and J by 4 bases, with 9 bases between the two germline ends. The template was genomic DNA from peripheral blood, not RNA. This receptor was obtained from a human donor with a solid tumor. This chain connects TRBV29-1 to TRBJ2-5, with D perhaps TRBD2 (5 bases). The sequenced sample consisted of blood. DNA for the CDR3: TGCAGCGTGCGTCGGGGAGAGACCCAGTACTTC. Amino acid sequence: CSVRRGETQYF.